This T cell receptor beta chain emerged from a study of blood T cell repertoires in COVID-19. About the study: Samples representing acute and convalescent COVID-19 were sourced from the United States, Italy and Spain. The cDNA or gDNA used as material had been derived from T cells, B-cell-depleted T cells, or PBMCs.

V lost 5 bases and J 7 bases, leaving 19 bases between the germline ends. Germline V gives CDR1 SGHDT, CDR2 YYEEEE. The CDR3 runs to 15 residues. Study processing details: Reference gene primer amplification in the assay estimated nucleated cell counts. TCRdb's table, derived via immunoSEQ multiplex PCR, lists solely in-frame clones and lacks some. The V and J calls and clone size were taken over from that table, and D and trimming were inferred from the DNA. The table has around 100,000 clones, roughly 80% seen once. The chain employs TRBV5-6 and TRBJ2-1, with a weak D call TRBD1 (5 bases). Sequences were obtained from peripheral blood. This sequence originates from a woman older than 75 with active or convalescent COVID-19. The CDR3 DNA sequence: TGTGCCAGCAGTTCCTACATATTGGGGCAGAATGAGCAGTTCTTC. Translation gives CASSSYILGQNEQFF.